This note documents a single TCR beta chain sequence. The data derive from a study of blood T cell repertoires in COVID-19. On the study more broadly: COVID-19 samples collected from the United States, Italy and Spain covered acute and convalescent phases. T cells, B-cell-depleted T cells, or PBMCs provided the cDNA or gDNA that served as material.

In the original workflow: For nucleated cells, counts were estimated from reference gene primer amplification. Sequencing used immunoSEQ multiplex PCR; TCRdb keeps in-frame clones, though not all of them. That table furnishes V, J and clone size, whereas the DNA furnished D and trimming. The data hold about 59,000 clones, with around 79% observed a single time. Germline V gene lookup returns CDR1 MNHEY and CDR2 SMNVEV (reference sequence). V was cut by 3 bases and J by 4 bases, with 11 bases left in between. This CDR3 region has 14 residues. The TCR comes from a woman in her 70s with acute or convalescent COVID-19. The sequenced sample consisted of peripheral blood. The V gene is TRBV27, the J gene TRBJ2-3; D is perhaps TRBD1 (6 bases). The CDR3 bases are TGTGCCAGCAGTTTGCACAGGGTGTCAGATACGCAGTATTTT. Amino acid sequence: CASSLHRVSDTQYF.